This passage covers 4 T cell receptor beta chains from one sample sequenced in a study of vaccination and CD4 T cells after COVID-19. These receptors' antigens are unknown. Oncomine TCR Beta short-read sequencing was applied to DNA from cultured CD4+ T cells. From the PCR reads, TCRdb called clonotypes with MiXCR, one entry per CDR3 protein. The sample includes some 2,100 distinct CDR3 sequences, around 50% of them seen just once. Sample treatment: roughly 10-day PBMC culture with coronavirus spike peptide pools or control peptides (ViraFEST assay). The input for sequencing was CD4+ T cells from blood, cultured in vitro, taken after SARS-CoV-2 vaccination. The receptor source for this set is a human donor who had recovered from COVID-19.

This clonotype has a handful of counts. The CDR3 spells CASLRPSNTGELFF. The CDR3, as DNA: TGTGCCAGCCTCCGGCCCTCGAACACCGGGGAGCTGTTTTTT. The chain recombines TRBV7-9 with TRBJ2-2, with D unresolved. V was clipped by 8 bases and J by 0 bases, with 10 bases between them. There are 14 residues in the CDR3. Germline V gene sequence: CDR1 SEHNR, CDR2 FQNEAQ (reference sequence).

The V and J genes are TRBV6-1 and TRBJ1-6; D unresolved. Trimming removed 6 bases from V and 10 bases from J, with 16 bases in between. CDR3 length equals 14 residues. Per germline, CDR1 MNHNS and CDR2 SASEGT. The CDR3 DNA reads TGTGCCAGCAGCACCCGACGGGGAGGGTCACCCCTCCACTTT. Residues: CASSTRRGGSPLHF.

The chain is built from TRBV7-2 and TRBJ2-1; 8 nucleotides align to TRBD2. Germline loops: CDR1 SGHTA, CDR2 FQGNSA. V lost 1 base, J lost 8 bases, and 7 bases stayed unmatched. The CDR3 has 15 residues. The CDR3 is CASSLGLAGIYEQFF. CDR3 coding DNA: TGTGCCAGCAGCTTAGGGCTAGCGGGTATCTATGAGCAGTTCTTC.

V and J are TRBV7-8 and TRBJ1-1; 8 bases agree with TRBD1. Germline assignment: CDR1 SGHVS and CDR2 FQNEAQ. Unmatched junction bases numbered 8, after V lost 2 bases and J lost 6 bases. CDR3 length: 15 residues. CDR3 in amino acids: CASSLSTGGGSEAFF. CDR3 nucleotide sequence: TGTGCCAGCAGCTTATCCACAGGGGGGGGCTCTGAAGCTTTCTTT.